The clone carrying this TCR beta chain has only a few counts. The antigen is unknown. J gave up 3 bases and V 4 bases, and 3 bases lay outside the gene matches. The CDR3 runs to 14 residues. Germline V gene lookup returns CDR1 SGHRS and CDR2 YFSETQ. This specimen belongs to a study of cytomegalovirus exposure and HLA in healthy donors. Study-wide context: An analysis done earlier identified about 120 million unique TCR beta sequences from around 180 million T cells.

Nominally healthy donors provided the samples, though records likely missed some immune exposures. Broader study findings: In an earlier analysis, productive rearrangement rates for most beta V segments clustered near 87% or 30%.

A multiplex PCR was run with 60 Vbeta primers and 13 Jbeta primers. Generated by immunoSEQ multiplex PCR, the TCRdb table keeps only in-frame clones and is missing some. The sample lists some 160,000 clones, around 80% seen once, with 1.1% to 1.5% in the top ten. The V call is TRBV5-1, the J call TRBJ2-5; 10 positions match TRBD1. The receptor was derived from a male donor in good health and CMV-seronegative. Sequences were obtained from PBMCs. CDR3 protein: CASSPGTGEETQYF. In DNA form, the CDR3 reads TGCGCCAGCAGCCCCGGGACAGGGGAAGAGACCCAGTACTTC.